Reported below is one T cell receptor (beta chain). Its antigen is unknown. The sample comes from a study of cytomegalovirus exposure and HLA in healthy donors. Study-wide results and caveats: As a later analysis showed, a missense DCLRE1C variant was linked to trimming of TCR beta V- and J-genes. Later examination showed HLA-associated TCR beta chains had greater clonal expansion than equally common others. Later analysis showed TCR association rates varying by HLA locus, highest for DRB1 and lowest for HLA-C.

Amplification used 60 Vbeta primers and 13 Jbeta primers. The data were produced by immunoSEQ multiplex PCR, yet TCRdb's version contains in-frame clones alone and is incomplete. The data contain tens of thousands of clones, about 71% of them seen just once; the ten biggest clones take up under 25%. CDR1 and CDR2 (germline): LNHNV, YYDKDF (reference sequence). This CDR3 comprises 16 residues. This sequence originates from a woman between 45 and 60 years old in good health and CMV-seropositive. The V call is TRBV15, the J call TRBJ2-5; 9 bases fit TRBD1. The J call could be wrong; TRBJ2-7 is a better fit for the DNA end. Sequencing input: PBMCs. CDR3 sequence reads: CATSRERDRVSYEQYF. The CDR3 DNA sequence: TGTGCCACCAGCAGAGAACGGGACAGGGTGTCCTACGAGCAGTACTTC.